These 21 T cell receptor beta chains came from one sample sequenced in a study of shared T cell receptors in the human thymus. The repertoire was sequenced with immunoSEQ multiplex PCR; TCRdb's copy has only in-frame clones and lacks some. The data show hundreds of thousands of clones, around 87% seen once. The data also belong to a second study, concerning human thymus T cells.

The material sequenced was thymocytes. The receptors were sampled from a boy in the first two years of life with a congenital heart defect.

In nucleotides, the CDR3 is TGTGCCAGCAGGGGCGGGACTAGCGGGACCTACGAGCAGTACTTC. It codes for CASRGGTSGTYEQYF. The V gene is TRBV25-1, the J gene TRBJ2-7; TRBD2 agrees at 13 bases. This CDR3 is 15 amino acids long. V was clipped by 6 bases and J by 2 bases; unmatched bases: 4. The germline gives CDR1 MGHDK, CDR2 SYGVNS.

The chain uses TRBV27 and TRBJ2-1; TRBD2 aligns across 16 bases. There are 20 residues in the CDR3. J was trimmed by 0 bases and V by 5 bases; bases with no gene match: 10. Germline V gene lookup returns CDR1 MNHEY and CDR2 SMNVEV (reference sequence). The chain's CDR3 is CASSLYPGLAGGGSYNEQFF. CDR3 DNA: TGTGCCAGCAGTCTATACCCGGGACTAGCGGGGGGGGGCTCCTACAATGAGCAGTTCTTC.

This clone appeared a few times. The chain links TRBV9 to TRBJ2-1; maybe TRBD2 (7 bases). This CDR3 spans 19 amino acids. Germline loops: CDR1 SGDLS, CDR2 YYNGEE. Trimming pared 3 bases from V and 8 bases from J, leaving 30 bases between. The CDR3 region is CASSGYDGGGAGMSDEQFF. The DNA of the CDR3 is TGTGCCAGCAGCGGCTATGACGGAGGGGGGGCTGGGATGAGCGATGAGCAGTTCTTC.

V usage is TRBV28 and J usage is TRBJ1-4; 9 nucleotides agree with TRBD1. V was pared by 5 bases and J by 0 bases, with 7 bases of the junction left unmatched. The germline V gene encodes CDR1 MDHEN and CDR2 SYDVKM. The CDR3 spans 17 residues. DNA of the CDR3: TGTGCCAGCAGTACGGACAGGGGTTCGGCAACTAATGAAAAACTGTTTTTT. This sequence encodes CASSTDRGSATNEKLFF.

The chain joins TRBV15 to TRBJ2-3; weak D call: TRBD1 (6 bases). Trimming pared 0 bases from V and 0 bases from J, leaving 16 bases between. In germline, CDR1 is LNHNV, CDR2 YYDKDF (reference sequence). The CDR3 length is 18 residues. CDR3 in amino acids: CATSRDYVQGPSTDTQYF. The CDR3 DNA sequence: TGTGCCACCAGCAGAGATTATGTACAGGGCCCTAGCACAGATACGCAGTATTTT.

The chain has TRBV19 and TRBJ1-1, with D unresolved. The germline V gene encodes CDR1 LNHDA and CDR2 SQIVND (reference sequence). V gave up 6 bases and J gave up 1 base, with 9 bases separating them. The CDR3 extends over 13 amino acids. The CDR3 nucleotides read TGTGCCAGTAGCCCCGCGGAGAACACTGAAGCTTTCTTT. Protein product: CASSPAENTEAFF.

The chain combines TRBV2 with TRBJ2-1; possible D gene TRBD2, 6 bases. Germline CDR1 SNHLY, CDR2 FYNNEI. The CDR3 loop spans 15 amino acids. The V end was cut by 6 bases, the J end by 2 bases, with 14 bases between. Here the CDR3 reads CASSGLGGPYNEQFF. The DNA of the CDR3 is TGTGCCAGCAGCGGTCTCGGGGGACCCTACAATGAGCAGTTCTTC.

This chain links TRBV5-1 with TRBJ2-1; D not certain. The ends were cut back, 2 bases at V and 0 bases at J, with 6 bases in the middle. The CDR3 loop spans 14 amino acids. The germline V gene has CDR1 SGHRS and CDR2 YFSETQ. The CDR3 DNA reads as TGCGCCAGCAGCTTATCATTCTCCTACAATGAGCAGTTCTTC. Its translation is CASSLSFSYNEQFF.

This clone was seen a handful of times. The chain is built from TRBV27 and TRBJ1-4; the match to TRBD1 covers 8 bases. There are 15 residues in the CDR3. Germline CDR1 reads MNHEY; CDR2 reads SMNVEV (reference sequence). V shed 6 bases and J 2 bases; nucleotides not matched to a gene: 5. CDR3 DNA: TGTGCCAGCAGGGAGCAGGGGGCGACTAATGAAAAACTGTTTTTT. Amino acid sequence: CASREQGATNEKLFF.

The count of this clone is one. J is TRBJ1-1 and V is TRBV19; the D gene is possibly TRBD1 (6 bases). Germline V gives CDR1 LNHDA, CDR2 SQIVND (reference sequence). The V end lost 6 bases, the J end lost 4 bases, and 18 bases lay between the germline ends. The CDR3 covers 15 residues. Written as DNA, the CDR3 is TGTGCCAGTAGCCGCCAACAGGGAGACTTCACTGAAGCTTTCTTT. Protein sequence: CASSRQQGDFTEAFF.

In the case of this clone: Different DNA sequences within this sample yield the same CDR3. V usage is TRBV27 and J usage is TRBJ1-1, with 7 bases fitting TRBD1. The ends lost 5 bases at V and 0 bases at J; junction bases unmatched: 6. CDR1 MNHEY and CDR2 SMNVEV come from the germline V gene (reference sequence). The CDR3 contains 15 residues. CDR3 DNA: TGTGCCAGCAGTCCTCGACAGGGCTTGAACACTGAAGCTTTCTTT. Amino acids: CASSPRQGLNTEAFF.

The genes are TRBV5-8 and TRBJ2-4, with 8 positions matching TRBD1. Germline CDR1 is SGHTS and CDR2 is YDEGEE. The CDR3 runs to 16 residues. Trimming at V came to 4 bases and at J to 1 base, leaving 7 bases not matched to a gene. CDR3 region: CASSTWTGRAKNIQYF. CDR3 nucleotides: TGTGCCAGCAGCACCTGGACAGGGAGGGCCAAAAACATTCAGTACTTC. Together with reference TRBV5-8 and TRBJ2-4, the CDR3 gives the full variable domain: EAGVTQSPTHLIKTRGQQATLRCSPISGHTSVYWYQQALGLGLQFLLWYDEGEERNRGNFPPRFSGRQFPNYSSELNVNALELEDSALYLCASSTWTGRAKNIQYFGAGTRLSVL.

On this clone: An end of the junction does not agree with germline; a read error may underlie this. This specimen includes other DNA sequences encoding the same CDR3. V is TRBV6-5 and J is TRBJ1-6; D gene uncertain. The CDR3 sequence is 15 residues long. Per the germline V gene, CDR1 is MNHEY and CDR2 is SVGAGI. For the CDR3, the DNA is TGTGCCAGCAGTTACTCGGGCAGTTATAATTCCCCCCTCCACTTT. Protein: CASSYSGSYNSPLHF.

The CDR3 spells CASSLQTGTELIAKNIQYF. The DNA for the CDR3 is TGTGCCAGCAGCTTACAGACAGGCACCGAATTGATAGCCAAAAACATTCAGTACTTC. This chain connects TRBV7-2 to TRBJ2-4; possible D gene TRBD1, 6 bases. From germline, CDR1 is SGHTA and CDR2 FQGNSA. There are 19 residues in the CDR3. Between the trimmed V and J ends, which lost 2 bases and 0 bases, there was a span of 20 bases.

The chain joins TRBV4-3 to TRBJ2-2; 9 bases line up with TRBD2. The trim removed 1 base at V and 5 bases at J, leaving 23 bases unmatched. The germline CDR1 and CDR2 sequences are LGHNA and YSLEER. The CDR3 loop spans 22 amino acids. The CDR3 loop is CASSQAQGPNAPGLARTGELFF. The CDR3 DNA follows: TGCGCCAGCAGCCAAGCCCAGGGGCCCAACGCTCCAGGACTAGCGCGAACCGGGGAGCTGTTTTTT.

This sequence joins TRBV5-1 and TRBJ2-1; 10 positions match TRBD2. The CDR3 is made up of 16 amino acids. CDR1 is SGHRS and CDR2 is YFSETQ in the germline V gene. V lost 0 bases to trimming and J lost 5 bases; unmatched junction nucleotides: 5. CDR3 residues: CASSLGGLAFDNEQFF. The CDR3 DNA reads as TGCGCCAGCAGCTTGGGGGGACTAGCGTTCGACAATGAGCAGTTCTTC. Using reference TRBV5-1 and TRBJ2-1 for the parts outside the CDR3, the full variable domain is KAGVTQTPRYLIKTRGQQVTLSCSPISGHRSVSWYQQTPGQGLQFLFEYFSETQRNKGNFPGRFSGRQFSNSRSEMNVSTLELGDSALYLCASSLGGLAFDNEQFFGPGTRLTVL.

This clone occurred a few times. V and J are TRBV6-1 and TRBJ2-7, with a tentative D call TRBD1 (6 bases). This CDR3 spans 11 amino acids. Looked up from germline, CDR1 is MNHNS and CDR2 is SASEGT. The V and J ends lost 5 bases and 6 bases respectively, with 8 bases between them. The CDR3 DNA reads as TGTGCCAGCAGTACAGGGATCGAGCAGTACTTC. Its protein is CASSTGIEQYF.

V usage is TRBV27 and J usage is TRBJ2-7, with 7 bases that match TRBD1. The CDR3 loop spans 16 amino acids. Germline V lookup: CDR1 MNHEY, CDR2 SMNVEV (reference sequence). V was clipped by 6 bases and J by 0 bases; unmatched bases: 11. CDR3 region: CASRKQTGTASYEQYF. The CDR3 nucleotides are TGTGCCAGCAGAAAACAGACCGGGACAGCCTCCTACGAGCAGTACTTC.

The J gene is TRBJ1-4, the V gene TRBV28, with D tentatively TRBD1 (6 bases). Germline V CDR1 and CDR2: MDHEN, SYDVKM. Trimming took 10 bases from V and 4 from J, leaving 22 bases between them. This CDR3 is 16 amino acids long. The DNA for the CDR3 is TGTGCCACCCGGAAAGCCCCGGGACACATTAATGAAAAACTGTTTTTT. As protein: CATRKAPGHINEKLFF. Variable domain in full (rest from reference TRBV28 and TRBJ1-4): DVKVTQSSRYLVKRTGEKVFLECVQDMDHENMFWYRQDPGLGLRLIYFSYDVKMKEKGDIPEGYSVSREKKERFSLILESASTNQTSMYLCATRKAPGHINEKLFFGSGTQLSVL.

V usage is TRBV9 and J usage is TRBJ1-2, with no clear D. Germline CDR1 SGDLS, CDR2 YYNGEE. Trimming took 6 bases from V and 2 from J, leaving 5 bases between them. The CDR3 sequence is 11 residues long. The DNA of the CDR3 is TGTGCCAGCAAGAGAAACTATGGCTACACCTTC. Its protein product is CASKRNYGYTF.

The CDR3 is CASSQGPGTPSVLNEKLFF. The CDR3 nucleotides read TGTGCCAGCAGCCAGGGTCCTGGGACTCCATCTGTCTTAAATGAAAAACTGTTTTTT. This chain connects TRBV14 to TRBJ1-4, with a weak D call TRBD1 (5 bases). V was cut by 3 bases and J by 5 bases, with 25 bases left in between. Germline V CDR1 and CDR2: SGHDN, FVKESK. The CDR3 has 19 residues.